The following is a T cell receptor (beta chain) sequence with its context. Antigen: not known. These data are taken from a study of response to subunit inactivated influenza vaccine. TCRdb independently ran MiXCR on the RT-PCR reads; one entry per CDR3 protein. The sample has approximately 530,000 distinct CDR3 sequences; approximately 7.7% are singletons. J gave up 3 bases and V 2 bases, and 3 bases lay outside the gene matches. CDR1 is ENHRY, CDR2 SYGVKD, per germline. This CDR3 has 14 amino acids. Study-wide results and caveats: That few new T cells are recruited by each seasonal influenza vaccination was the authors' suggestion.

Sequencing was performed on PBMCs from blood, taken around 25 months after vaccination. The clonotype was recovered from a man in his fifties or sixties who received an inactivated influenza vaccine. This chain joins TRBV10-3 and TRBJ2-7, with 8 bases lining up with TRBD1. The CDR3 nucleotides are TGTGCCATCAGTGAGGGGGACAGGAGCTACGAGCAGTACTTC. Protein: CAISEGDRSYEQYF.